Following are 24 T cell receptor beta chains from one sample sequenced in a study of T-cell reconstitution after alpha-beta-depleted transplantation in children. The library targeted TCRbeta and was prepared with unique molecular identifiers. TCRdb analysed the PCR reads with MiXCR anew, one entry per CDR3 protein. The sample has about 830,000 distinct CDR3 sequences; 16% are singletons. Source: PBMCs, mostly from graft donor cells, taken 360 days after TCRalphabeta/CD19-depleted stem cell transplant. The receptors come from a male patient younger than 18 who had a stem cell transplant for acute lymphoblastic leukemia, so the T cells may come from the graft donor.

A few counts support this clonotype. V gene TRBV20-1 combines with J gene TRBJ2-7; 7 positions match TRBD2. This CDR3 is 13 amino acids long. V lost 1 base and J lost 1; bases outside the gene matches: 1. Per germline, CDR1 DFQATT and CDR2 SNEGSKA (reference sequence). The CDR3 DNA is TGCAGTGCTAGAGCCGGGGGGTCCTACGAGCAGTACTTC. This codes for CSARAGGSYEQYF.

V and J are TRBV29-1 and TRBJ1-1; 9 nucleotides match TRBD1. The CDR3 consists of 13 residues. J was trimmed by 2 bases and V by 7 bases; bases with no gene match: 5. The germline CDR1 and CDR2 sequences are SQVTM and ANQGSEA. The CDR3 bases are TGCAGCGCTGTGACAGGGGGAAACACTGAAGCTTTCTTT. Its translation is CSAVTGGNTEAFF.

The rearrangement links TRBV6-1 to TRBJ2-1; 8 bases match TRBD2. Germline CDR1 and CDR2: MNHNS and SASEGT. J was trimmed by 6 bases and V by 6 bases; bases with no gene match: 10. The CDR3 length is 15 residues. CDR3 protein: CASRRERLASNEQFF. Written as DNA, the CDR3 is TGTGCCAGCAGGCGCGAGAGACTAGCGAGCAATGAGCAGTTCTTC.

This clonotype was recorded a few times. V and J are TRBV6-1 and TRBJ2-2, with no clear D. Germline V gene data show CDR1 as MNHNS and CDR2 as SASEGT. Between the trimmed V and J ends, which lost 0 bases and 5 bases, there was a span of 7 bases. This CDR3 spans 14 amino acids. The CDR3 bases are TGTGCCAGCAGTGAAGCTCCGGGTACCGGGGAGCTGTTTTTT. Its protein is CASSEAPGTGELFF.

The chain recombines TRBV25-1 with TRBJ2-1, with D tentatively TRBD2 (5 bases). The V gene lost 4 bases and the J gene lost 1 base, with 11 bases spanning the gap. Germline CDR1 and CDR2: MGHDK and SYGVNS. The length of the CDR3 is 15 residues. CDR3 sequence: CASSVERRSYNEQFF. The CDR3 DNA reads TGTGCCAGCAGTGTAGAGCGGCGATCCTACAATGAGCAGTTCTTC.

V gene TRBV29-1 combines with J gene TRBJ2-3; 9 positions agree with TRBD2. Germline CDR1 reads SQVTM; CDR2 reads ANQGSEA. J lost 5 bases, V lost 5 bases, and 5 bases had no gene match. CDR3 length equals 13 residues. The CDR3 coding sequence is TGCAGCGTTCGGCTAGCGGGAAAAGATACGCAGTATTTT. It yields the protein CSVRLAGKDTQYF.

This clonotype has only a few counts. The rearrangement links TRBV28 to TRBJ1-2, with D perhaps TRBD1 (6 bases). Germline CDR1 is MDHEN and CDR2 is SYDVKM. V gave up 5 bases and J gave up 13 bases, with 20 bases separating them. The CDR3 consists of 13 residues. DNA of the CDR3: TGTGCCAGCAGTCACCAAGGGGGGTACAGCACCACCTTC. Protein product: CASSHQGGYSTTF.

CDR3 sequence reads: CASSQGPVWEFF. The CDR3 nucleotides read TGTGCCAGCAGCCAAGGCCCGGTTTGGGAGTTCTTC. This chain joins TRBV2 and TRBJ2-1, with unresolved D. Trimming pared 6 bases from V and 14 bases from J, leaving 17 bases between. CDR3 size: 12 residues. The germline CDR1 and CDR2 sequences are SNHLY and FYNNEI.

This clonotype was observed many times. The junction departs from the called germline gene at one end, perhaps through a read error. The chain recombines TRBV7-9 with TRBJ1-1; the D is unclear. This CDR3 comprises 13 residues. Germline CDR1 and CDR2: SEHNR and FQNEAQ (reference sequence). This CDR3 reads CASSLIMNTEAFF. DNA of the CDR3: TGCGCCAGCAGCTTGATTATGAACACTGAAGCTTTCTTT.

This clonotype was counted a few times. This rearrangement joins TRBV5-1 to TRBJ1-1; 8 nucleotides line up with TRBD1. The germline V gene encodes CDR1 SGHRS and CDR2 YFSETQ. There are 12 residues in the CDR3. The ends lost 9 bases at V and 3 bases at J; junction bases unmatched: 4. The CDR3, as DNA: TGCGCCACCAAACAGGGGGACACTGAAGCTTTCTTT. Translated, it gives CATKQGDTEAFF.

This clonotype was detected only a few times. This chain uses TRBV24-1 with TRBJ2-7; 7 nucleotides agree with TRBD2. CDR1 and CDR2 (germline): KGHDR, SFDVKD. This CDR3 is 14 amino acids long. Germline trimming cut 4 bases from V and 2 bases from J; bases unmatched to any gene: 4. The CDR3 DNA reads as TGTGCCACCAGTGAGGCTGGGGGGGCCTACGAGCAGTACTTC. Its protein is CATSEAGGAYEQYF.

This clonotype occurred many times. This rearrangement joins TRBV29-1 to TRBJ2-1; 9 bases agree with TRBD2. V shed 5 bases and J 5 bases; nucleotides not matched to a gene: 4. This CDR3 has 13 amino acids. Looked up from germline, CDR1 is SQVTM and CDR2 is ANQGSEA. CDR3 sequence (DNA): TGCAGCGTTAGGAGACTAGCGGACAATGAGCAGTTCTTC. Its translation is CSVRRLADNEQFF.

The V gene is TRBV7-3, the J gene TRBJ2-3; D is ambiguous. The ends were cut back, 4 bases at V and 4 bases at J, with 12 bases in the middle. The CDR3 totals 14 residues. Per the germline V gene, CDR1 is SGHTA and CDR2 is FQGTGA. This CDR3 is CASSSPGSPDTQYF. DNA of the CDR3: TGTGCCAGCAGCTCTCCCGGGTCCCCAGATACGCAGTATTTT.

This clonotype was counted only a few times. The chain's CDR3 is CASSSSPGATNEKLFF. CDR3 sequence (DNA): TGTGCCAGCAGCTCGTCGCCGGGGGCAACTAATGAAAAACTGTTTTTT. The chain couples TRBV7-9 to TRBJ1-4; D might be TRBD1 (5 bases). V was pared by 4 bases and J by 0 bases, with 12 bases between. CDR1 SEHNR and CDR2 FQNEAQ come from the germline V gene (reference sequence). The CDR3 has 16 amino acids.

This clonotype showed up just a few times. The gene calls are TRBV29-1 and TRBJ1-2, with 9 positions matching TRBD1. Germline CDR1 reads SQVTM; CDR2 reads ANQGSEA. The length of the CDR3 is 16 residues. V lost 6 bases, J lost 4 bases, and 15 bases stayed unmatched. CDR3 sequence (DNA): TGCAGCGTCGGCGTCCGGGACAGGGAATTTGGCTATGGCTACACCTTC. This encodes CSVGVRDREFGYGYTF. Using reference TRBV29-1 and TRBJ1-2 for the parts outside the CDR3, the full variable domain is SAVISQKPSRDICQRGTSLTIQCQVDSQVTMMFWYRQQPGQSLTLIATANQGSEATYESGFVIDKFPISRPNLTFSTLTVSNMSPEDSSIYLCSVGVRDREFGYGYTFGSGTRLTVV.

The chain couples TRBV10-3 to TRBJ2-7, with unresolved D. Germline-derived CDR1 and CDR2 are ENHRY and SYGVKD. CDR3 length: 15 residues. Trimming removed 3 bases from V and 0 bases from J, with 12 bases in between. CDR3 DNA sequence: TGTGCCATCAGTGACGACAAGCGCCTCTCCTACGAGCAGTACTTC. Its translation: CAISDDKRLSYEQYF.

The CDR3 nucleotides read TGCGCCAGCAGCACCGAAGCCCTTAACACAGATACGCAGTATTTT. Translation: CASSTEALNTDTQYF. V and J are TRBV5-1 and TRBJ2-3; D is unclear. V was trimmed by 4 bases and J by 2 bases, leaving 14 bases between them. The CDR3 is 15 residues long. Germline CDR1 SGHRS, CDR2 YFSETQ.

This clonotype was seen at least ten times. The genes are TRBV27 and TRBJ2-3; 8 bases are a match to TRBD2. Trimming took 5 bases from V and 11 from J; bases not matched to a gene: 15. This CDR3 region has 15 residues. Germline V gene data show CDR1 as MNHEY and CDR2 as SMNVEV (reference sequence). Here the CDR3 reads CASSVGTSQNFGQYF. In nucleotides, the CDR3 is TGTGCCAGCAGTGTAGGGACTAGTCAGAATTTTGGGCAGTATTTT.

This clonotype has a handful of counts. The CDR3 loop is CSATKRGTSGGVGTDTQYF. The CDR3, as DNA: TGCAGTGCTACCAAGAGGGGGACTAGCGGAGGTGTGGGCACAGATACGCAGTATTTT. The chain carries TRBV20-1 and TRBJ2-3, with 11 positions matching TRBD2. V shed 4 bases, J shed 1 base, and the junction held 16 bases outside the gene matches. CDR1 and CDR2 (germline): DFQATT, SNEGSKA (reference sequence). The CDR3 consists of 19 residues.

The chain carries TRBV9 and TRBJ2-1, with D hard to call. There are 16 residues in the CDR3. The germline V gene has CDR1 SGDLS and CDR2 YYNGEE. The ends were cut back, 3 bases at V and 8 bases at J, with 21 bases in the middle. The CDR3 spells CASSAPLGLSIYEQFF. The CDR3 DNA follows: TGTGCCAGCAGCGCCCCATTAGGCCTATCCATCTATGAGCAGTTCTTC.

This clonotype was observed a few times. This chain connects TRBV9 to TRBJ2-6; D gene uncertain. There are 15 residues in the CDR3. The germline gives CDR1 SGDLS, CDR2 YYNGEE. Trimming removed 3 bases at V and 2 bases at J, with 9 bases between. CDR3 sequence (DNA): TGTGCCAGCAGCGGACGGTTAGCTGGGGCCAACGTCCTGACTTTC. The encoded protein is CASSGRLAGANVLTF.

This clonotype was counted at least ten times. The chain combines TRBV7-2 with TRBJ2-4; D is ambiguous. The CDR3 runs 14 residues. V gave up 1 base and J gave up 0 bases, with 4 bases separating them. Germline loops: CDR1 SGHTA, CDR2 FQGNSA. The DNA of the CDR3 is TGTGCCAGCAGCTTAGGGACAGCCAAAAACATTCAGTACTTC. As protein: CASSLGTAKNIQYF.

In its sample, this clonotype was seen many times. The rearrangement joins TRBV24-1 to TRBJ2-5, with D perhaps TRBD2 (5 bases). The length of the CDR3 is 14 residues. Germline-derived CDR1 and CDR2 are KGHDR and SFDVKD. V lost 3 bases, J lost 4 bases, and 11 bases lay in between. The CDR3 here is CATSDLDRGETQYF. DNA for the CDR3: TGTGCCACCAGTGATCTTGACCGGGGAGAGACCCAGTACTTC.

The chain employs TRBV11-1 and TRBJ2-2; 9 nucleotides line up with TRBD2. Germline lookup yields CDR1 SGHAT and CDR2 FQDESV (reference sequence). After removal of 4 bases from V and 2 bases from J, the junction contained 14 bases not matched to a gene. The length of the CDR3 is 19 residues. CDR3 loop: CASSSTLIAGASNTGELFF. In nucleotides, the CDR3 is TGTGCCAGCAGCTCCACCCTAATAGCGGGAGCCTCCAACACCGGGGAGCTGTTTTTT.